This entry lists 5 T cell receptor beta chains sequenced from one sample in a study of PD-1 blockade in classical Hodgkin lymphoma. Measured with immunoSEQ multiplex PCR; TCRdb has only the in-frame clones, and not every one. This sample carries more than 70,000 clones, about nine tenths of them seen once, and the ten largest clones take approximately 2.5%. There was relapse after autologous stem cell transplantation in every patient, and there was variation in brentuximab vedotin exposure. This sample comprised peripheral blood mononuclear cells (PBMCs), obtained before the second cycle of nivolumab. Receptors were obtained from a human donor with classical Hodgkin lymphoma.

The J gene is TRBJ2-7, the V gene TRBV27; D remains unclear. CDR1 MNHEY and CDR2 SMNVEV come from the germline V gene (reference sequence). CDR3 length equals 14 residues. Trimming took off 8 bases at V and 6 bases at J, with 20 bases between the two ends. The CDR3 bases are TGTGCCAGCGGTACCGACACCCATCCCTCCGAGCAGTACTTC. This encodes CASGTDTHPSEQYF.

The V gene is TRBV15, the J gene TRBJ2-7, with 8 nucleotides matching TRBD2. This CDR3 comprises 18 residues. Germline CDR1 reads LNHNV; CDR2 reads YYDKDF (reference sequence). V lost 7 bases and J lost 7; bases outside the gene matches: 24. For the CDR3, the DNA is TGTGCCACCACCCCAGGAGGGGGTTCCGGGACTAGTTCGCGGGAGCAGTACTTC. Translated: CATTPGGGSGTSSREQYF.

The chain links TRBV19 to TRBJ2-7; D call uncertain. The CDR3 consists of 16 residues. Trimming stripped 5 bases from V and 0 bases from J, with 17 bases between. Germline assignment: CDR1 LNHDA and CDR2 SQIVND (reference sequence). Written as DNA, the CDR3 is TGTGCCAGTAGTCCCCCCGACGTTTGGAGCTCCTACGAGCAGTACTTC. It codes for CASSPPDVWSSYEQYF.

The chain recombines TRBV9 with TRBJ2-1; 14 bases agree with TRBD2. The CDR3 runs 16 residues. CDR1 is SGDLS, CDR2 YYNGEE, per germline. V shed 3 bases and J 13 bases; nucleotides not matched to a gene: 12. CDR3 nucleotide sequence: TGTGCCAGCAGCGCCCCCACGGGACTAGCGGGAGTCCCCCAGTTCTTC. This encodes CASSAPTGLAGVPQFF.

In DNA form, the CDR3 reads TGTGCCAGTAGGGCGGCGGGGCTATCTGAAAAACTGTTTTTT. It yields the protein CASRAAGLSEKLFF. This sequence joins TRBV19 and TRBJ1-4; perhaps TRBD1 as D (5 bases). Trimming left V 6 bases short and J 7 bases short, with 15 bases between. The CDR3 is made up of 14 amino acids. The V gene's germline CDR1 is LNHDA and CDR2 SQIVND (reference sequence).